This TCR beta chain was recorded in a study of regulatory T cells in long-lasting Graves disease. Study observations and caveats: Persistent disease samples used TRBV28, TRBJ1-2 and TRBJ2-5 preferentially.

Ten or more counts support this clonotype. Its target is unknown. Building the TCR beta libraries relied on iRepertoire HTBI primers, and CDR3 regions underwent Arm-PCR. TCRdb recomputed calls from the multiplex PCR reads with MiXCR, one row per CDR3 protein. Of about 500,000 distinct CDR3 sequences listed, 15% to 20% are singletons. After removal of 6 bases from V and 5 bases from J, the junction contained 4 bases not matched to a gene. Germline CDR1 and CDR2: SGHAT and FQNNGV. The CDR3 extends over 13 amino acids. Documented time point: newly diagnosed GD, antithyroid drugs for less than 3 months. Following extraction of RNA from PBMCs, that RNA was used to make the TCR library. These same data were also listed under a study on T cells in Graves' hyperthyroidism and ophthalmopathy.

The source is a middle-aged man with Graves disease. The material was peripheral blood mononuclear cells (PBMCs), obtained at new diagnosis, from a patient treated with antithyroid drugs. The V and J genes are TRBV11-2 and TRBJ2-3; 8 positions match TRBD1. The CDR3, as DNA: TGTGCCAGCAGACCCAGGGGGCTAGATACGCAGTATTTT. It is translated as CASRPRGLDTQYF.